The rows below give T cell receptor beta chains drawn from one sample of a study of breast tumors, draining lymph nodes, adjacent tissues. TCRdb used MiXCR to reprocess the multiplex PCR reads, holding one entry per CDR3 protein. Of under 250,000 distinct CDR3 sequences listed, 32% are singletons. The source material was axillary lymph node tissue. These receptors all come from a female donor with breast cancer. Some clones in this sample may be carry-over from other donors' samples. Both conserved end residues are part of each CDR3. A D gene is named only where the DNA matches it firmly. Clone size is shown for a subset of rows, as once, few, many or a class of expanded clone.

j_gene	v_gene	d_gene	abundance	CDR3aa	CDR3nt
TRBJ1-5	TRBV6-5	-	many	CASSPFSTGGNQPQHF	TGTGCCAGCAGTCCCTTCTCGACAGGTGGCAATCAGCCCCAGCATTTT
TRBJ1-5	TRBV28	TRBD1	-	CASSTQGAGNQPQHF	TGTGCCAGCAGCACTCAGGGGGCTGGGAATCAGCCCCAGCATTTT
TRBJ1-3	TRBV15	-	many	CATSRDSVRGGNTIYF	TGTGCCACCAGCAGAGATTCAGTCCGAGGAGGAAACACCATATATTTT
TRBJ2-4	TRBV7-8	-	many	CASSLWQKNIQYF	TGTGCCAGCAGCTTATGGCAGAAAAACATTCAGTACTTC
TRBJ1-2	TRBV9	-	once	CASGSAYGYTF	TGTGCTAGCGGCAGCGCCTATGGCTACACCTTC
TRBJ2-5	TRBV30	-	-	CAWSVRSDQPQYF	TGTGCCTGGAGTGTTCGGTCAGATCAGCCCCAGTACTTC
TRBJ2-3	TRBV7-8	TRBD2	many	CASSLGVRTSGNPDTQYF	TGTGCCAGCAGCTTGGGCGTGAGGACTAGCGGGAACCCAGATACGCAGTATTTT
TRBJ2-7	TRBV20-1	TRBD1	many	CSASYRGFMDEQYF	TGCAGTGCTAGCTACAGGGGGTTTATGGACGAGCAGTACTTC
TRBJ2-2	TRBV20-1	-	many	CSAYPPRGTGELFF	TGCAGTGCTTACCCCCCGCGGGGCACCGGGGAGCTGTTTTTT
TRBJ2-3	TRBV2	TRBD2	many	CASSSSGSTDTQYF	TGTGCCAGCAGCAGTAGCGGGTCCACAGATACGCAGTATTTT
TRBJ1-2	TRBV7-2	-	once	CASSFLQGASGYTF	TGTGCCAGCAGCTTTCTACAGGGTGCGAGCGGCTACACCTTC
TRBJ2-5	TRBV5-1	TRBD1	many	CASSLGANRGHETQYF	TGCGCCAGCAGCCTAGGGGCAAACAGGGGGCATGAGACCCAGTACTTC
TRBJ1-2	TRBV4-1	-	-	CASSQGGGGVDGYTF	TGCGCCAGCAGCCAAGGGGGAGGAGGGGTGGATGGCTACACCTTC
TRBJ2-3	TRBV20-1	TRBD1	once	CSVRQGVGDTQYF	TGCAGTGTCAGACAGGGTGTTGGAGATACGCAGTATTTT
TRBJ1-4	TRBV2	TRBD1	-	CASSGGQGGNEKLFF	TGTGCCAGCAGTGGTGGACAGGGAGGTAATGAAAAACTGTTTTTT
TRBJ2-6	TRBV6-1	TRBD1	many	CASRWTGSGANVLTF	TGTGCCAGCAGATGGACAGGTTCTGGGGCCAACGTCCTGACTTTC
TRBJ2-3	TRBV3-1	-	few	CASSQGRVYTDTQYF	TGTGCCAGCAGCCAAGGGCGGGTCTACACAGATACGCAGTATTTT
TRBJ2-1	TRBV7-8	TRBD2	many	CASSSQTRLAGYNEQFF	TGTGCCAGCAGCTCCCAGACCCGACTAGCGGGATACAATGAGCAGTTCTTC
TRBJ2-3	TRBV27	-	many	CASSRERGGLVTQYF	TGTGCCAGCAGCCGCGAGAGAGGCGGGCTGGTTACGCAGTATTTT
TRBJ1-3	TRBV2	-	many	CASSGQVISGNTIYF	TGTGCCAGCAGTGGACAGGTAATCTCTGGAAACACCATATATTTT
TRBJ2-1	TRBV7-9	-	many	CASSQTGYNEQFF	TGTGCCAGCAGCCAAACAGGTTACAATGAGCAGTTCTTC
TRBJ2-2	TRBV20-1	TRBD2	many	CSARDQAIAGPDGELFF	TGCAGTGCTAGAGATCAGGCGATAGCGGGACCGGACGGGGAGCTGTTTTTT
TRBJ2-7	TRBV7-2	-	many	CASSLGGASTYEQYF	TGTGCCAGCAGCTTAGGGGGGGCTAGTACCTACGAGCAGTACTTC
TRBJ2-7	TRBV9	TRBD2	-	CTSSVSGSSYEQSF	TGTACCAGCAGCGTGAGCGGGAGTTCTTACGAGCAGTCCTTC
TRBJ1-5	TRBV19	TRBD1	many	CASSPLGQARSQPQHF	TGTGCCAGTAGTCCCCTGGGACAGGCCCGTAGTCAGCCCCAGCATTTT
TRBJ2-3	TRBV6-4	TRBD2	-	CASSDIPGLAASTDTQYF	TGTGCCAGCAGTGACATCCCGGGACTAGCGGCTAGCACAGATACGCAGTATTTT
TRBJ1-5	TRBV6-2/TRBV6-3	-	many	CASSSPGMVNQPQHF	TGTGCCAGCAGTTCTCCGGGGATGGTCAATCAGCCCCAGCATTTT
TRBJ1-4	TRBV11-2	-	many	CASSITSPGKLFF	TGTGCCAGCAGCATAACGAGCCCGGGAAAACTGTTTTTT
TRBJ1-5	TRBV6-1	TRBD1	few	CASSDRGRQPQHF	TGTGCCAGCAGTGACAGGGGGCGTCAGCCCCAGCATTTT
TRBJ2-1	TRBV19	TRBD2	many	CASSPHLTTSGSLHEQFF	TGTGCCAGTAGTCCCCACCTTACGACTAGCGGGAGTCTTCATGAGCAGTTCTTC
TRBJ2-1	TRBV11-2	-	-	CGSSLGVATEQFF	TGTGGCAGCAGCTTAGGGGTCGCCACTGAGCAGTTCTTC
TRBJ2-5	TRBV28	-	many	CASSLETGEETQYF	TGTGCCAGCAGTTTGGAAACTGGCGAAGAGACCCAGTACTTC
TRBJ2-7	TRBV30	-	many	CAWSVTRYEQYF	TGTGCCTGGAGTGTAACGAGATACGAGCAGTACTTC
TRBJ2-3	TRBV30	-	many	CAWKVRLAADTQYF	TGTGCCTGGAAAGTTCGGCTAGCCGCAGATACGCAGTATTTT
TRBJ2-1	TRBV24-1	-	many	CATSDPSGVRREQFF	TGTGCCACCAGTGATCCTTCCGGGGTTCGCAGGGAGCAGTTCTTC
TRBJ2-5	TRBV11-3	TRBD1	many	CASSKRGQTGGFLRKETQYF	TGTGCCAGCAGCAAAAGGGGGCAGACAGGGGGATTCCTCCGGAAAGAGACCCAGTACTTC
TRBJ2-2	TRBV5-1	TRBD2	many	CASSLVAGAVGELFF	TGCGCCAGCAGCTTGGTAGCGGGAGCGGTCGGGGAGCTGTTTTTT
TRBJ2-6	TRBV9	TRBD1	-	CASGDRGVANVLTF	TGTGCCAGCGGAGACAGGGGCGTAGCTAACGTCCTGACTTTC
TRBJ2-3	TRBV2	-	-	CATSDGVSTDTQYF	TGTGCCACTTCGGACGGGGTCAGCACAGATACGCAGTATTTT
TRBJ1-5	TRBV29-1	-	-	CSVEDGHPSNQPQHF	TGCAGCGTTGAAGACGGCCACCCTAGCAATCAGCCCCAGCATTTT
TRBJ1-1	TRBV13	TRBD1	-	CASSLTTGTGSTEAFF	TGTGCCAGCAGCTTAACCACTGGGACAGGGAGCACTGAAGCTTTCTTT
TRBJ1-2	TRBV19	-	many	CASKEASNYGYTF	TGTGCCAGTAAAGAGGCCTCTAACTATGGCTACACCTTC
TRBJ1-4	TRBV2	-	-	CASRIAGTTNEKLFF	TGTGCCAGCAGAATCGCCGGGACAACTAATGAAAAACTGTTTTTT
TRBJ2-7	TRBV7-9	-	many	CASSGRGQRTAYEQYF	TGTGCCAGCAGCGGGCGGGGACAGCGCACGGCCTACGAGCAGTACTTC
TRBJ2-5	TRBV9	TRBD2	-	CASSLALVAGGPGLADQETQYF	TGTGCCAGCAGTCTAGCCCTAGTTGCGGGAGGGCCGGGACTAGCGGATCAAGAGACCCAGTACTTC